Shown below are 14 T cell receptor beta chains from a single sample sequenced in a study of cytomegalovirus exposure and HLA in healthy donors. PCR employed 60 Vbeta and 13 Jbeta primers. Repertoires were generated with immunoSEQ multiplex PCR, while TCRdb's copy carries only in-frame clones and drops some. The sample totals 50,000 or so clones. The sample comprised PBMCs. The receptors here all came from a man aged 45-65 years in good health and CMV-seropositive.

The V call is TRBV5-4, the J call TRBJ1-2; D is uncertain. The CDR3 has 15 amino acids. Trimming took off 0 bases at V and 2 bases at J, with 11 bases between the two ends. Per the germline V gene, CDR1 is SGHNT and CDR2 is YYREEE (reference sequence). CDR3 region: CASSLGLAANYGYTF. CDR3 bases: TGTGCCAGCAGCTTGGGATTGGCGGCAAACTATGGCTACACCTTC.

The chain couples TRBV6-6 to TRBJ2-5, with 11 bases matching TRBD2. Germline trimming cut 4 bases from V and 4 bases from J; bases unmatched to any gene: 2. The CDR3 extends over 14 amino acids. Germline V CDR1 and CDR2: MNHNY, SVGAGI (reference sequence). Here the CDR3 DNA reads TGTGCCAGCAGTTTAGCGGGGGGGCGAGAGACCCAGTACTTC. Translating it yields CASSLAGGRETQYF.

The rearrangement uses TRBV4-2 and TRBJ2-7; D might be TRBD1 (6 bases). The germline V gene has CDR1 LGHNA and CDR2 YNFKEQ. The V gene lost 1 base and the J gene lost 2 bases, with 18 bases spanning the gap. This CDR3 spans 17 amino acids. CDR3 sequence (DNA): TGTGCCAGCAGCCAAGGCCTCGGGGCAGGGACACCCTACGAGCAGTACTTC. Translation: CASSQGLGAGTPYEQYF.

The chain links TRBV29-1 to TRBJ1-3; TRBD1 is a possible D gene (6 bases). The CDR3 length is 13 residues. CDR1 and CDR2 (germline): SQVTM, ANQGSEA. V was shortened by 5 bases and J by 4 bases, with 12 bases between the two germline ends. CDR3 sequence (DNA): TGCAGCGTTACACAGGGTTCCGGAAACACCATATATTTT. It encodes CSVTQGSGNTIYF.

The V call is TRBV7-6, the J call TRBJ2-3; TRBD2 agrees at 10 bases. Trimming took 1 base from V and 0 from J; bases not matched to a gene: 1. Germline V lookup: CDR1 SGHVS, CDR2 FNYEAQ. CDR3 length: 16 residues. The CDR3, as DNA: TGTGCCAGCAGCTTAGAACTAGCGGGGAGCACAGATACGCAGTATTTT. Encoded protein: CASSLELAGSTDTQYF.

The rearrangement links TRBV6-1 to TRBJ1-1; D may be TRBD1 (5 bases). The length of the CDR3 is 15 residues. V was cut by 7 bases and J by 2 bases, with 17 bases left in between. Germline V gene lookup returns CDR1 MNHNS and CDR2 SASEGT. The CDR3 bases are TGTGCCAGCACTCCCCGGCGGGGCCTTAACACTGAAGCTTTCTTT. It codes for CASTPRRGLNTEAFF.

The chain uses TRBV28 and TRBJ1-2; 7 bases match TRBD1. The germline V gene encodes CDR1 MDHEN and CDR2 SYDVKM. The V segment lost 5 bases and the J segment 1 base; nucleotides outside the gene matches: 10. The CDR3 spans 16 residues. The CDR3 loop is CASSPYPGTVNYGYTF. CDR3 nucleotides: TGTGCCAGCAGTCCGTATCCCGGGACAGTTAACTATGGCTACACCTTC.

In the case of this clone: At one of its ends the junction is not consistent with the germline gene, which may arise from a read error. This chain joins TRBV5-1 and TRBJ2-4; 9 bases match TRBD2. The germline V gene has CDR1 SGHRS and CDR2 YFSETQ. The CDR3 has 15 residues. CDR3 bases: TGCGCCAGCAGCTTGGACCCAGCGGGGGGAAACCTTCAGTACTTC. Encoded protein: CASSLDPAGGNLQYF.

V is TRBV18 and J is TRBJ1-5; the D is unclear. This CDR3 comprises 15 residues. Trimming pared 2 bases from V and 2 bases from J, leaving 10 bases between. The germline gives CDR1 KGHSH, CDR2 LQKENI. The CDR3: CASSPGGLGNQPQHF. CDR3 in DNA: TGTGCCAGCTCACCAGGAGGGCTGGGCAATCAGCCCCAGCATTTT.

The V gene is TRBV7-2, the J gene TRBJ1-1; D is undetermined. Trimming took off 1 base at V and 8 bases at J, with 14 bases between the two ends. The CDR3 consists of 14 residues. Germline V lookup: CDR1 SGHTA, CDR2 FQGNSA. For the CDR3, the DNA is TGTGCCAGCAGCTTAGAAATCCGATTCTACGAAGCTTTCTTT. Translation: CASSLEIRFYEAFF.

This sequence joins TRBV6-5 and TRBJ1-5, with D tentatively TRBD1 (5 bases). The CDR3 sequence is 15 residues long. Germline assignment: CDR1 MNHEY and CDR2 SVGAGI. Trimming shortened V by 5 bases and J by 0 bases, and 11 bases separated the two germline ends. The CDR3 reads CASSTDIYSNQPQHF. The CDR3 DNA is TGTGCCAGCAGTACGGACATTTATAGCAATCAGCCCCAGCATTTT.

The chain carries TRBV6-4 and TRBJ2-2; TRBD2 aligns across 14 bases. Germline values: CDR1 MRHNA, CDR2 SNTAGT. The length of the CDR3 is 15 residues. Unmatched junction bases numbered 1, after V lost 2 bases and J lost 8 bases. The CDR3 sequence is CASSDGTSGRGELFF. In DNA, the CDR3 is TGTGCCAGCAGTGACGGGACTAGCGGGAGAGGGGAGCTGTTTTTT.

V gene TRBV21-1 combines with J gene TRBJ2-2; the D segment call TRBD2 is taken from the table without a DNA check. TRBV21-1 is given as a pseudogene. The CDR3 runs 16 residues. The CDR3 here is CAHPGLDLLDTGELFF. The CDR3 DNA reads as TGTGCACACCCGGGACTTGATTTGTTGGACACCGGGGAGCTGTTTTTT.

The chain recombines TRBV23-1 with TRBJ1-4; a weak D match, TRBD1 (6 bases). TRBV23-1 is an open reading frame whose function is uncertain. The V gene lost 3 bases and the J gene lost 7 bases, with 9 bases spanning the gap. This CDR3 is 13 amino acids long. CDR3 protein: CASSQGAGEKLFF. The CDR3 DNA reads as TGCGCCAGCAGTCAGGGGGCCGGTGAAAAACTGTTTTTT.